The clone carrying this T cell receptor beta chain appeared a few times. As yet, its antigen is unknown. Regarding treatment: roughly 10-day PBMC culture with coronavirus spike peptide pools or control peptides (ViraFEST assay). It was with about 9.5 IU/ml IL-2 and 9 to 10 ug/ml peptide pools that 1.5 million to 2.5 million PBMCs per well were cultured. The Oncomine TCR Beta short-read assay was what sequenced the DNA obtained from cultured CD4+ T cells. TCRdb analysed the PCR reads with MiXCR anew, one entry per CDR3 protein. The sample has 15,000 to 20,000 distinct CDR3 sequences; around 56% are singletons. Looked up from germline, CDR1 is DFQATT and CDR2 is SNEGSKA (reference sequence). The CDR3 consists of 12 residues. The data are from a study of vaccination and CD4 T cells after COVID-19. Study summary: Nasal swab PCR detected SARS-CoV-2 in convalescent patients; several had mild disease, one severe. Researchers treated cells with overlapping spike peptides taken from SARS-CoV-2, HCoV-NL63, HCoV-OC43 and HCoV-229E. Overall study results and limits: Convalescent patients' vaccine-specific clones were spike mono-reactive in 304 of 307 cases.

The gene calls are TRBV20-1 and TRBJ2-5; 7 bases are a match to TRBD2. Source material: CD4+ T cells from blood, cultured in vitro. This receptor was taken from a human donor who had recovered from COVID-19. The CDR3 DNA is TGCAGCACTAGGGGAGGGCGAGAGACCCAGTACTTC. Translation: CSTRGGRETQYF.